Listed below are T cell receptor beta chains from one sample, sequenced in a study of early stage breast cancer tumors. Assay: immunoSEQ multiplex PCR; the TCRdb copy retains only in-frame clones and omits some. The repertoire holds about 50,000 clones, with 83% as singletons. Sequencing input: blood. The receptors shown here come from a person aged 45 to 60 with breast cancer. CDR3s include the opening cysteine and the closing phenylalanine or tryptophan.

CASSLLPRYWGDQETQYF	TRBV28
CASSLVASGIVPNTQYF	TRBV5-1
CASSLFRGRGEQYF	TRBV5-1
CASSIRVERSNQPQHF	TRBV19
CASSQGLAARYEQYF	TRBV4-1
CASSSTPRGTGDEKLFF	TRBV5-1
CASSQSGTSDTETQYF	TRBV4-3
CASSVDGRDTEAFF	TRBV9
CASRVQGSRTEAFF	TRBV5-1
CASSLYGQGVETQYF	TRBV28
CASSLRRVGEKLFF	TRBV7-2
CASSLGLAFNEQFF	TRBV7-9
CASSKGGGFLRGYTF	TRBV7-9
CASSLVEGFNTEAFF	TRBV7-7
CASSLTTGAQPQHF	TRBV19
CASTPGGGRNTEAFF	TRBV6-6
CASSENRENGYTF	TRBV6-1
CASSLKESAGLGNEQYF	TRBV7-6